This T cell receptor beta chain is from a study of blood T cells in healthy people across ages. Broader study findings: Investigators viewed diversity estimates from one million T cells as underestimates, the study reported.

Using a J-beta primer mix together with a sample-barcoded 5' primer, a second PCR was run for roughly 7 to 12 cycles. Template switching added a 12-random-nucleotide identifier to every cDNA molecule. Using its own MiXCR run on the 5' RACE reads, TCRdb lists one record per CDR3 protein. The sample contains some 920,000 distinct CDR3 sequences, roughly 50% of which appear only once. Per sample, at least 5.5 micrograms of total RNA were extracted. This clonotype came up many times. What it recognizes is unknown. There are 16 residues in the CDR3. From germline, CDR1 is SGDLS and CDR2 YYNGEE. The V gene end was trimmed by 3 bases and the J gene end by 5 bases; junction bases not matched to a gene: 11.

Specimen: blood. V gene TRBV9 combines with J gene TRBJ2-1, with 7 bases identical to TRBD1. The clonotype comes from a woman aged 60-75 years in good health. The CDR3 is CASSADPDRNNNEQFF. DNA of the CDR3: TGTGCCAGCAGCGCGGACCCGGACAGGAATAACAATGAGCAGTTCTTC.